This T cell receptor (beta chain) originates from a study of Ad26.COV2.S vaccination and SARS-CoV-2 variants. Study as a whole: Trial arm assignment for the donor was COV1001 Ad26.COV2.S. Study-wide findings and caveats: Reportedly, after vaccination the spike-specific CD8+ and CD4+ T cell responses displayed substantial breadth. Assessments of TCR breadth and depth may have underestimated the total T cell responses.

Measured with immunoSEQ multiplex PCR; TCRdb has only the in-frame clones, and not every one. The table shows more than 300,000 clones, with 80% to 90% occurring only once. Regarding treatment: some 20 received Ad26.COV2.S at low or high dose, single or two shots; roughly 5 received placebo; per-sample allocation not given. After the first vaccine or placebo injection, samples were drawn on day 63. A few counts support this clone. As yet, its antigen is unknown. This CDR3 comprises 16 residues. Per germline, CDR1 SGHAT and CDR2 FQNNGV. With 5 bases removed from V and 2 bases from J, the gap between germline ends came to 16 bases.

The input for sequencing was peripheral blood, taken in a trial of Ad26.COV2.S vaccine versus placebo. This clonotype was sampled from a person between 18 and 60 years old who received the Ad26.COV2.S COVID-19 vaccine or a placebo. V and J are TRBV11-2 and TRBJ1-5, with D perhaps matching TRBD1 (6 bases). CDR3 region: CASSRREGGGNQPQHF. The DNA for the CDR3 is TGTGCCAGCAGCCGCCGTGAGGGGGGCGGCAATCAGCCCCAGCATTTT.